This entry features one TCR beta chain sequence. TCRdb's copy holds only in-frame clones and misses some; the assay was immunoSEQ multiplex PCR. The sample lists 630,000 or so clones, about 98% occurring once. Terminally differentiated effector memory CD45RA+ cells were excluded by CCR7 positive selection of CD45RO-negative cells. The sample comes from a study of shared clonotypes between healthy human individuals. The CDR3 length is 16 residues. Germline CDR1 is LGHNA and CDR2 is YNFKEQ. V lost 1 base and J 0 bases, leaving 10 bases between the germline ends. The sequence derives from a young man in good health. Specimen: naive CD8+ T cells sorted from blood. The rearrangement links TRBV4-2 to TRBJ1-3; D is ambiguous. The DNA of the CDR3 is TGTGCCAGCAGCCAAGCGGCTATCGCCTCTGGAAACACCATATATTTT. Protein sequence: CASSQAAIASGNTIYF.